These T cell receptor beta chains were read from a single sample in a study of T cell responses to AZD1222 COVID-19 vaccine. TCRdb keeps only in-frame clones here, not all; method: immunoSEQ multiplex PCR. The sample holds 150,000 or so clones, 87% seen once. This specimen consisted of peripheral blood, obtained 28 days after the second AZD1222 dose. The receptors were gathered from an adult who received the AZD1222 COVID-19 vaccine. Both conserved end residues are part of each CDR3. D genes are given only for firm matches. Clone size is not always given. Where it is, it says once, few, many or a class for expanded clones.

j_call: TRBJ2-7; v_call: TRBV7-2; clone_size: NA; d_call: NA; cdr3_aa: CASSLAFSSVYEQYF; cdr3_nt: TGTGCCAGCAGCTTAGCCTTTAGTTCCGTATACGAGCAGTACTTC
j_call: TRBJ2-3; v_call: TRBV3-1/TRBV3-2; clone_size: NA; d_call: TRBD2; cdr3_aa: CASSPGQRGSADTQYF; cdr3_nt: TGTGCCAGCAGCCCAGGTCAACGCGGGAGTGCAGATACGCAGTATTTT
j_call: TRBJ1-1; v_call: TRBV18; clone_size: once; d_call: NA; cdr3_aa: CASSPNRDTEAFF; cdr3_nt: TGTGCCAGCTCACCCAACAGGGACACTGAAGCTTTCTTT
j_call: TRBJ1-2; v_call: TRBV5-4; clone_size: NA; d_call: TRBD1; cdr3_aa: CASINQGDYGYTF; cdr3_nt: TGTGCCAGCATCAACCAGGGGGACTATGGCTACACCTTC
j_call: TRBJ2-5; v_call: TRBV27; clone_size: NA; d_call: TRBD2; cdr3_aa: CASSTGTSGRITQYF; cdr3_nt: TGTGCCAGCAGTACAGGGACTAGCGGGAGGATTACCCAGTACTTC
j_call: TRBJ2-7; v_call: TRBV19; clone_size: NA; d_call: TRBD2; cdr3_aa: CASSPRGGSYEQYF; cdr3_nt: TGTGCCAGTAGTCCGCGGGGGGGTTCCTACGAGCAGTACTTC
j_call: TRBJ1-1; v_call: TRBV30; clone_size: NA; d_call: NA; cdr3_aa: CAWSLKTNTEAFF; cdr3_nt: TGTGCCTGGAGCCTTAAAACGAACACTGAAGCTTTCTTT
j_call: TRBJ1-1; v_call: TRBV29-1; clone_size: NA; d_call: NA; cdr3_aa: CSVDLTGNTEAFF; cdr3_nt: TGCAGCGTTGATCTGACAGGGAACACTGAAGCTTTCTTT
j_call: TRBJ1-1; v_call: TRBV6-2/TRBV6-3; clone_size: NA; d_call: NA; cdr3_aa: CASSYSIAANTEAFF; cdr3_nt: TGTGCCAGCAGTTACTCGATTGCGGCGAACACTGAAGCTTTCTTT
j_call: TRBJ2-1; v_call: TRBV14; clone_size: NA; d_call: TRBD2; cdr3_aa: CASSPLADNEQFF; cdr3_nt: TGTGCCAGCAGCCCCCTAGCGGACAATGAGCAGTTCTTC
j_call: TRBJ1-1; v_call: TRBV21-1; clone_size: NA; d_call: NA; cdr3_aa: CASSKDRELLAEAFF; cdr3_nt: TGTGCCAGCAGCAAAGACAGAGAACTATTAGCTGAAGCTTTCTTT
j_call: TRBJ2-1; v_call: TRBV7-9; clone_size: NA; d_call: NA; cdr3_aa: CASSLKGSSYNEQFF; cdr3_nt: TGTGCCAGCAGCTTAAAGGGGAGCTCCTACAATGAGCAGTTCTTC
j_call: TRBJ2-7; v_call: TRBV15; clone_size: NA; d_call: NA; cdr3_aa: CATSSGKGTTYEQYF; cdr3_nt: TGTGCCACCAGCAGTGGGAAGGGGACCACCTACGAGCAGTACTTC
j_call: TRBJ2-1; v_call: TRBV5-4; clone_size: NA; d_call: NA; cdr3_aa: CASSLEYNEQFF; cdr3_nt: TGTGCCAGCAGCTTGGAGTACAATGAGCAGTTCTTC
j_call: TRBJ2-7; v_call: TRBV5-1; clone_size: NA; d_call: TRBD1; cdr3_aa: CASSSGQGIYEQYF; cdr3_nt: TGCGCCAGCAGCTCCGGACAGGGGATCTACGAGCAGTACTTC
j_call: TRBJ2-1; v_call: TRBV18; clone_size: NA; d_call: TRBD2; cdr3_aa: CASSPGLAVVGEFF; cdr3_nt: TGTGCCAGCTCCCCGGGACTAGCGGTAGTGGGGGAGTTCTTC
j_call: TRBJ2-6; v_call: TRBV30; clone_size: NA; d_call: TRBD2; cdr3_aa: CASGTSGSGGANVLTF; cdr3_nt: TGTGCCTCCGGGACTAGCGGGAGCGGTGGGGCCAACGTCCTGACTTTC
j_call: TRBJ2-1; v_call: TRBV7-9; clone_size: NA; d_call: NA; cdr3_aa: CASSPTDFSLQFF; cdr3_nt: TGTGCCAGCAGCCCCACCGACTTCAGTCTTCAGTTCTTC
j_call: TRBJ2-1; v_call: TRBV7-9; clone_size: NA; d_call: NA; cdr3_aa: CASSSVGGYYNEQFF; cdr3_nt: TGTGCCAGCAGCTCGGTGGGCGGGTACTACAATGAGCAGTTCTTC
j_call: TRBJ1-2; v_call: TRBV2; clone_size: NA; d_call: NA; cdr3_aa: CASSEVDGFKGYTF; cdr3_nt: TGTGCCAGCAGTGAAGTCGACGGATTTAAGGGCTACACCTTC
j_call: TRBJ2-4; v_call: TRBV2; clone_size: NA; d_call: NA; cdr3_aa: CASSETGRETIQYF; cdr3_nt: TGTGCCAGCAGTGAAACAGGGAGGGAGACCATTCAGTACTTC
j_call: TRBJ2-5; v_call: TRBV28; clone_size: NA; d_call: TRBD2; cdr3_aa: CASSLYPAGTSGRAQYF; cdr3_nt: TGTGCCAGCAGTCTCTACCCTGCCGGGACTAGCGGGAGGGCTCAATACTTC
j_call: TRBJ2-3; v_call: TRBV7-3; clone_size: NA; d_call: TRBD2; cdr3_aa: CASSLTSVSTDTQYF; cdr3_nt: TGTGCCAGCAGCCTGACTAGCGTGAGCACAGATACGCAGTATTTT
j_call: TRBJ2-3; v_call: TRBV7-9; clone_size: NA; d_call: NA; cdr3_aa: CASSLAADTQYF; cdr3_nt: TGTGCCAGCAGCTTAGCGGCAGATACGCAGTATTTT
j_call: TRBJ2-1; v_call: TRBV19; clone_size: NA; d_call: NA; cdr3_aa: CASSLRLVSYNEQFF; cdr3_nt: TGTGCCAGTAGTCTCAGACTAGTATCTTACAATGAGCAGTTCTTC
j_call: TRBJ1-1; v_call: TRBV6-5; clone_size: few; d_call: TRBD1; cdr3_aa: CASDRVGTEAFF; cdr3_nt: TGTGCCAGCGACAGGGTCGGCACTGAAGCTTTCTTT
j_call: TRBJ1-5; v_call: TRBV5-1; clone_size: few; d_call: NA; cdr3_aa: CASSLEGVNQPQHF; cdr3_nt: TGCGCCAGCAGCTTGGAGGGGGTGAATCAGCCCCAGCATTTT
j_call: TRBJ2-1; v_call: TRBV27; clone_size: NA; d_call: TRBD2; cdr3_aa: CASSLGLAGGGEQFF; cdr3_nt: TGTGCCAGCAGTTTAGGACTAGCGGGAGGGGGTGAGCAGTTCTTC